This note documents a single TCR beta chain sequence. Its antigen target is currently unknown. No base quality values were provided; no much bigger clone lies one nucleotide off. This sample was included in a study of regulatory T cells in long-lasting Graves disease listed by TCRdb under 2021. Concerning the study at large: Persistent Graves' disease was defined as antithyroid drug treatment for over 5 years with persistently positive TSH receptor autoantibodies. A total of roughly 33 samples were covered by TCR sequencing, comprising approximately 13 persistent and 20 newly diagnosed Graves' disease patients. The study took place in China and was registered as a clinical trial. Persistent Graves' disease patients in the clinical cohort had taken antithyroid drugs for around 10 years on average. Patients with persistent Graves' disease were compared with patients with newly diagnosed Graves' disease using TCR sequencing and RNA sequencing of peripheral blood. What the work shows at the level of the full study, not this receptor alone: The small sample size was acknowledged by the authors as a limitation that may reduce accuracy. Only peripheral blood was studied, because thyroid tissue, the primary lesion, was inaccessible. Sequencing and analysis were restricted to the TCR beta chain. Persistent Graves' disease patients showed lower TCR Shannon entropy and fewer highly expanded clones than newly diagnosed patients, suggesting clonal expansion. A larger number of public clonotypes was shared among persistent patients (around 2,500) than among newly diagnosed patients (more than 850). Persistent disease showed preferential use of TRBV28, TRBJ1-2 and TRBJ2-5, whereas newly diagnosed disease favored TRBV20-1 and TRBJ2-1.

To prepare the library, multiplex PCR was applied. TCRdb records Illumina HiSeq 4000 as the sequencer. TCR beta libraries were built with iRepertoire HTBI primers and Arm-PCR amplification of CDR3 regions. Gel purification was performed on PCR products prior to sequencing. Per the source publication's procedure: A total of under 80 TRBV and 14 TRBJ segments were identified across samples and were used for gene usage analysis of CDR3 amino acid clonotypes. COPE and FqMerger were used to merge filtered high-quality paired reads into contigs. Contigs were aligned with BLAST to IMGT TRBV, TRBD and TRBJ reference genes, and CDR3 was defined per IMGT. Highly expanded clones were defined as clonotypes with a frequency above 0.1%. Shannon entropy was used to measure repertoire diversity, and the Gini coefficient was used to measure V-J evenness. Clonotypes shared by more than one individual were considered public. TCRdb reprocessing: public reads trimmed at Q25 with fastp, clones called with MiXCR, in-frame beta chains kept. When rows share a CDR3 protein, they turn into one entry using the most common DNA and genes. The V and J calls were determined by TCRdb, not by the authors. The sample data list roughly 430,000 distinct CDR3 sequences, and around 23% of these were observed just once. Of the sample, more than 13% is held by the ten largest clones.

The time point label here, explained by the study, means: persistent/refractory GD, antithyroid drugs over 5 years with positive TRAb. For both TCR sequencing and RNA sequencing, RNA was extracted from PBMCs using TRIzol. The diagnosis of Graves' disease was made according to American Thyroid Association guidelines. Patients were recruited from an endocrinology department in Xi'an, China. Each patient gave roughly 8.4 milliliters of peripheral blood, collected in an EDTA anticoagulant tube. Ficoll Paque Plus density gradient separation was used to isolate PBMCs, and no further T cell sorting was performed. RNA quality was checked with an Agilent 2100 Bioanalyzer and agarose gel, and concentration with a NanoDrop 2000. The germline V gene (reference sequence) provides CDR1 LNHNV and CDR2 YYDKDF. V is reduced by 0 bases and J by 12 bases, leaving a spacing of 12 bases between them. The CDR3, from cysteine to phenylalanine, totals 14 residues. Solely the CDR3 DNA is kept, with 42 bases framed from the first base.

The sample here was peripheral blood mononuclear cells (PBMCs), taken when the disease was refractory, from a patient treated with antithyroid drugs. The chain was built from TRBV15 and TRBJ1-6; the D segment cannot be called with confidence. This TCR derives from a female donor with Graves disease. The CDR3 region reads CATSRDPPGVPLHF. Here is the DNA: TGTGCCACCAGCAGAGATCCGCCAGGAGTACCCCTCCACTTT.